The rows below give T cell receptor beta chains drawn from one sample of a study of graft-versus-host responses after intestinal transplantation. The protocol was immunoSEQ multiplex PCR, while the TCRdb copy is restricted to in-frame clones and leaves out a portion. The sample consists of about 14,000 clones, around a third of them appearing once. Material: alloreactive CD4+ T cells from a mixed lymphocyte reaction culture, obtained before intestinal transplant. Receptor source: a human patient who received an intestinal transplant. CDR3s include the opening cysteine and the closing phenylalanine or tryptophan. A D gene is named only where the DNA matches it firmly. Part of the rows lack a size; the others show once, few, many or a class for expanded clones.

cdr3_length	clone_size	v_call	j_call	d_call	cdr3_nt	cdr3_aa
13	few	TRBV6-7	TRBJ1-1	NA	TGTGCCAGCAGCTCAGAGGGGGACACTGAAGCTTTCTTT	CASSSEGDTEAFF
13	NA	TRBV5-1	TRBJ2-1	NA	TGCGCCAGCAGCTGGACGACGGGCAATGAGCAGTTCTTC	CASSWTTGNEQFF
16	NA	TRBV6-6	TRBJ2-7	NA	TGTGCCAGCAGTTACTCCCGTCTCGCGGAGCTCTACGAGCAGTACTTC	CASSYSRLAELYEQYF
14	NA	TRBV5-5	TRBJ1-1	NA	TGTGCCAGCAGCTTGGACCGACAGAGCACTGAAGCTTTCTTT	CASSLDRQSTEAFF
16	NA	TRBV7-9	TRBJ2-5	TRBD1	TGTGCCAGCAGCTTAGGGGGACAGGGGGTCGTAGAGACCCAGTACTTC	CASSLGGQGVVETQYF
15	few	TRBV28	TRBJ2-7	NA	TGTGCCAGCAGTCCGTCGCCGGGACTCACATACGAGCAGTACTTC	CASSPSPGLTYEQYF
15	few	TRBV5-5	TRBJ2-7	TRBD2	TGTGCCAGCAGCTTGGGCGGGGAGGGCCGGTACGAGCAGTACTTC	CASSLGGEGRYEQYF
13	NA	TRBV5-1	TRBJ1-3	NA	TGCGCCAGTGCACCCGGCCCAGGAAACACCATATATTTT	CASAPGPGNTIYF
14	NA	TRBV5-1	TRBJ2-7	NA	TGCGCCAGCAGCTTGTCGGGGTTGGAGTACGAGCAGTACTTC	CASSLSGLEYEQYF
16	NA	TRBV21-1	TRBJ2-5	NA	TGTGCCAGCAGCAAAGCAGGGGGACAGAGGGGACAGACCCAGTACTTC	CASSKAGGQRGQTQYF
14	few	TRBV5-5	TRBJ1-1	TRBD1	TGTGCCAGCAGCTTGACAGGGGGGTACACTGAAGCTTTCTTT	CASSLTGGYTEAFF
13	few	TRBV6-1	TRBJ1-1	TRBD1	TGTGCCAGCAGTTGGTCAGGGGGCACTGAAGCTTTCTTT	CASSWSGGTEAFF
18	once	TRBV7-6	TRBJ2-7	TRBD2	TGTGCCAGCAGCCCTACTGGGACTAGCGGAATTAGCTCCTACGAGCAGTACTTC	CASSPTGTSGISSYEQYF
13	few	TRBV6-5	TRBJ2-1	NA	TGTGCCAGCAGTTACTCCAAGGGAAATGAGCAGTTCTTC	CASSYSKGNEQFF
15	NA	TRBV18	TRBJ2-7	NA	TGTGCCAGCTCACCATCGCCAGCTGTAAACTACGAGCAGTACTTC	CASSPSPAVNYEQYF
14	NA	TRBV6-5	TRBJ2-7	NA	TGTGCCAGCAGTTACGGCTCGCCGATGCACGAGCAGTACTTC	CASSYGSPMHEQYF
15	NA	TRBV2	TRBJ2-3	NA	TGTGCCAGCAGTGTTCGGACACCTAGCACAGATACGCAGTATTTT	CASSVRTPSTDTQYF